Presented here are 17 T cell receptor beta chains from one specimen sequenced in a study of siplizumab effects on memory and regulatory T cells. Profiling relied on immunoSEQ multiplex PCR, and the TCRdb table lists in-frame clones only, not all of them. The table has 99,000 or so clones, 93% seen once. Sequenced sample: Tregs sorted from blood. These receptors were obtained from a human donor in good health.

The rearrangement links TRBV11-3 to TRBJ2-5, with 8 bases lining up with TRBD2. In germline, CDR1 is SGHNT, CDR2 YENEEA. The ends lost 6 bases at V and 3 bases at J; junction bases unmatched: 3. The CDR3 length is 13 residues. This CDR3 reads CASSSGAKETQYF. Written as DNA, the CDR3 is TGTGCCAGCAGTAGCGGGGCCAAAGAGACCCAGTACTTC. The whole variable domain, remainder taken from reference TRBV11-3 and TRBJ2-5, is EAGVVQSPRYKIIEKKQPVAFWCNPISGHNTLYWYLQNLGQGPELLIRYENEEAVDDSQLPKDRFSAERLKGVDSTLKIQPAELGDSAVYLCASSSGAKETQYFGPGTRLLVL.

The chain combines TRBV5-1 with TRBJ2-7, with 10 bases matching TRBD2. The ends lost 2 bases at V and 2 bases at J; junction bases unmatched: 7. The CDR3 runs 16 residues. CDR1 and CDR2 (germline): SGHRS, YFSETQ. CDR3 protein: CASSFNLAGEPYEQYF. The CDR3 DNA follows: TGCGCCAGCAGCTTCAATCTAGCGGGAGAACCCTACGAGCAGTACTTC.

This chain joins TRBV7-4 and TRBJ2-3, with 8 bases lining up with TRBD1. The V and J ends lost 9 bases and 6 bases, in that order; junction bases with no gene match: 8. Germline V gives CDR1 SGHVT, CDR2 SQSDAQ. This CDR3 has 13 amino acids. This chain's CDR3 is CARGTGGVDTQYF. DNA for the CDR3: TGTGCCAGGGGGACAGGAGGGGTGGATACGCAGTATTTT.

Concerning this clone itself: One end of the junction varies from germline; a read error may be responsible. This rearrangement joins TRBV6-5 to TRBJ1-5; a weak D match, TRBD1 (5 bases). This CDR3 comprises 13 residues. Germline-derived CDR1 and CDR2 are MNHEY and SVGAGI. CDR3 loop: CTSSYSGSQPQHF. For the CDR3, the DNA is TGTACCAGCAGTTACTCAGGGTCTCAGCCCCAGCATTTT.

The rearrangement links TRBV5-4 to TRBJ1-2; D gene uncertain. V gave up 2 bases and J gave up 3 bases, with 8 bases separating them. The germline V gene encodes CDR1 SGHNT and CDR2 YYREEE (reference sequence). This CDR3 contains 13 residues. CDR3 sequence reads: CASSFGEDYGYTF. CDR3 DNA sequence: TGTGCCAGCAGCTTCGGGGAGGACTATGGCTACACCTTC.

This chain links TRBV18 with TRBJ2-3; unclear D gene. This CDR3 has 15 amino acids. V was trimmed by 1 base and J by 0 bases, leaving 8 bases between them. Germline values: CDR1 KGHSH, CDR2 LQKENI. Written as DNA, the CDR3 is TGTGCCAGCTCACCACAAGGAACTAGCACAGATACGCAGTATTTT. It codes for CASSPQGTSTDTQYF.

The V gene is TRBV10-3, the J gene TRBJ1-2, with 7 bases fitting TRBD1. The germline V gene encodes CDR1 ENHRY and CDR2 SYGVKD. Trimming at V came to 4 bases and at J to 8 bases, leaving 10 bases not matched to a gene. The CDR3 totals 14 residues. The CDR3 coding sequence is TGTGCCATCAGTGGAGTCAGGGGGTCGGAGGGCTACACCTTC. It yields the protein CAISGVRGSEGYTF.

The rearrangement uses TRBV5-5 and TRBJ2-7; TRBD1 matches at 7 bases. CDR1 is SGHKS, CDR2 YYEKEE, per germline (reference sequence). The CDR3 spans 15 residues. V shed 4 bases and J 1 base; nucleotides not matched to a gene: 8. The CDR3 reads CASSPLRGRSYEQYF. Here the CDR3 DNA reads TGTGCCAGCAGCCCCCTTAGGGGGCGTTCCTACGAGCAGTACTTC.

The chain joins TRBV2 to TRBJ1-2; 8 nucleotides match TRBD1. After removal of 4 bases from V and 7 bases from J, the junction contained 8 bases not matched to a gene. Germline-derived CDR1 and CDR2 are SNHLY and FYNNEI. CDR3 length: 14 amino acids. The chain's CDR3 is CASSGQGRSAGYTF. The CDR3, as DNA: TGTGCCAGCAGTGGACAGGGGAGGTCGGCTGGCTACACCTTC.

About this clone: Relative to the germline gene, one junction end is altered; a read error may explain this. Here the CDR3 reads CASSLGTGTSSEQYF. CDR3 sequence (DNA): TGTGCTAGCAGCTTAGGCACCGGGACTAGCTCCGAGCAGTACTTC. This rearrangement joins TRBV7-7 to TRBJ2-7; 9 nucleotides agree with TRBD2. The germline gives CDR1 SSHAT, CDR2 FNYEAQ (reference sequence). The CDR3 totals 15 residues.

V usage is TRBV6-1 and J usage is TRBJ1-2, with D maybe TRBD1 (5 bases). CDR1 MNHNS and CDR2 SASEGT come from the germline V gene. V was shortened by 3 bases and J by 2 bases, with 16 bases between the two germline ends. CDR3 length: 16 amino acids. The CDR3 region is CASSDPGRTTNYGYTF. DNA for the CDR3: TGTGCCAGCAGTGACCCGGGACGGACAACAAACTATGGCTACACCTTC.

This chain uses TRBV10-3 with TRBJ1-1; TRBD1 matches at 7 bases. The junction had 9 bases not matched to a gene; V was cut back by 6 bases and J by 5 bases. This CDR3 is 14 amino acids long. Germline V gives CDR1 ENHRY, CDR2 SYGVKD. The CDR3 bases are TGTGCCATCAGAACACAGGGGACGAGGACTGAAGCTTTCTTT. The encoded protein is CAIRTQGTRTEAFF.

This sequence joins TRBV5-1 and TRBJ1-1; TRBD1 agrees at 8 bases. The CDR3 runs 14 residues. V was pared by 5 bases and J by 4 bases, with 7 bases of the junction left unmatched. CDR1 is SGHRS and CDR2 is YFSETQ in the germline V gene. CDR3 sequence reads: CASRKAGGITEAFF. CDR3 nucleotides: TGCGCCAGCAGAAAGGCAGGGGGCATCACTGAAGCTTTCTTT.

CDR3 sequence: CSVDRVGFSPLHF. CDR3 in DNA: TGCAGCGTTGACAGGGTTGGGTTCTCACCCCTCCACTTT. V usage is TRBV29-1 and J usage is TRBJ1-6; D might be TRBD1 (5 bases). The CDR3 length is 13 residues. Germline V gives CDR1 SQVTM, CDR2 ANQGSEA. V lost 3 bases, J lost 10 bases, and 13 bases lay in between.

This chain joins TRBV6-4 and TRBJ2-7; 10 bases fit TRBD2. After removal of 0 bases from V and 4 bases from J, the junction contained 27 bases not matched to a gene. This CDR3 has 23 residues. In germline, CDR1 is MRHNA, CDR2 SNTAGT. CDR3 nucleotide sequence: TGTGCCAGCAGTGACTCGAATGGAATCCCAAGGACGACAAGCGGGAGGGCATCTTACGAGCAGTACTTC. Its translation: CASSDSNGIPRTTSGRASYEQYF.

The V and J genes are TRBV4-2 and TRBJ1-1; D is unresolved. Trimming cost V 2 bases and J 2 bases, with 12 bases left between them. CDR3 length equals 15 residues. Germline V gene data show CDR1 as LGHNA and CDR2 as YNFKEQ. This chain's CDR3 is CASSQTTQSNTEAFF. In nucleotides, the CDR3 is TGTGCCAGCAGCCAAACAACACAGTCTAACACTGAAGCTTTCTTT.

The count of this clone is one. V usage is TRBV6-1 and J usage is TRBJ2-7; D is ambiguous. From germline, CDR1 is MNHNS and CDR2 SASEGT. The CDR3 spans 13 residues. V lost 1 base and J lost 3, with 7 bases in between. CDR3 loop: CASSEEKYYEQYF. The CDR3 DNA reads TGTGCCAGCAGTGAAGAAAAGTACTACGAGCAGTACTTC.